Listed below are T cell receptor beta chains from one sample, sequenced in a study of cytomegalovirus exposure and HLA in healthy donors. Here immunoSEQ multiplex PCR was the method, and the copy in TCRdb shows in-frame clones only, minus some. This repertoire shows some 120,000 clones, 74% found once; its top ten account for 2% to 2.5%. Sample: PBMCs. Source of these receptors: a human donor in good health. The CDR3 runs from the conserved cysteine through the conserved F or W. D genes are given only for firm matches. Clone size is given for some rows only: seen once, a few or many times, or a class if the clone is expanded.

CASSPRQGATNTEAFF	TGTGCCAGCAGCCCTAGACAGGGGGCGACGAACACTGAAGCTTTCTTT	TRBD1	.	TRBV7-6	TRBJ1-1
CASSLFLGGGEYNEQFF	TGTGCCAGCAGCTTATTCCTGGGGGGTGGGGAATACAATGAGCAGTTCTTC	.	once	TRBV5-6	TRBJ2-1
CASSLGTSSTYEQYF	TGTGCCAGCAGCTTAGGGACTAGTTCGACCTACGAGCAGTACTTC	TRBD2	.	TRBV7-2	TRBJ2-7
CASSRDRGKGYTF	TGTGCCAGCAGCCGGGACAGGGGGAAGGGCTACACCTTC	TRBD1	.	TRBV5-6	TRBJ1-2
CASSMSRGSAPHSYEQYF	TGTGCCAGTAGTATGTCCCGGGGGTCTGCCCCTCACTCCTACGAGCAGTACTTC	.	.	TRBV19	TRBJ2-7
CASSFGSSYEQYF	TGTGCCAGCAGTTTCGGGAGCTCCTACGAGCAGTACTTC	.	.	TRBV6-6	TRBJ2-7
CASSIVLTGHGYTF	TGTGCCAGTAGTATAGTCCTCACAGGGCATGGCTACACCTTC	.	.	TRBV19	TRBJ1-2
CAGRRDIQTGELFF	TGTGCCGGACGCCGGGACATCCAAACCGGGGAGCTGTTTTTT	.	.	TRBV6-5	TRBJ2-2
CASSSTLAGGFTNTGELFF	TGTGCCAGCAGCTCAACTCTAGCGGGGGGCTTTACGAACACCGGGGAGCTGTTTTTT	TRBD2	once	TRBV14	TRBJ2-2
CASRGQHQPQHF	TGTGCCAGCAGGGGCCAGCATCAGCCCCAGCATTTT	.	.	TRBV2	TRBJ1-5
CASSIPTGSNEKLFF	TGTGCCAGTAGTATCCCGACAGGGTCTAATGAAAAACTGTTTTTT	TRBD1	.	TRBV19	TRBJ1-4
CASSPGGASRGYTF	TGTGCCAGCAGCCCCGGAGGGGCGAGTCGTGGCTACACCTTC	.	few	TRBV7-8	TRBJ1-2
CASSAPGLAGNTGELFF	TGTGCCAGCAGCGCCCCGGGACTAGCGGGAAACACCGGGGAGCTGTTTTTT	TRBD2	.	TRBV9	TRBJ2-2
CASSGGYEQYF	TGTGCCAGCAGTGGAGGTTACGAGCAGTACTTC	.	.	TRBV25-1	TRBJ2-7
CASSQGIIQGNTEAFF	TGTGCCAGCAGCCAGGGGATAATACAGGGGAACACTGAAGCTTTCTTT	.	.	TRBV7-8	TRBJ1-1
CASSLNTPYEQYF	TGTGCCAGCAGCTTAAACACACCCTACGAGCAGTACTTC	.	.	TRBV7-2	TRBJ2-7
CASSARAGGLQETQYF	TGTGCCAGTAGTGCGCGGGCGGGGGGGCTTCAAGAGACCCAGTACTTC	TRBD2	.	TRBV19	TRBJ2-5
CASSLAGTSGGADTQYF	TGTGCCAGCAGCTTGGCCGGGACTAGCGGGGGGGCAGATACGCAGTATTTT	TRBD2	.	TRBV5-4	TRBJ2-3
CASSSYSTGTYEQYF	TGTGCCAGCAGTTCTTACTCCACAGGGACCTACGAGCAGTACTTC	.	.	TRBV28	TRBJ2-7
CASSLKSGYGYTF	TGCGCCAGCAGCTTGAAGTCCGGGTATGGCTACACCTTC	.	.	TRBV5-1	TRBJ1-2
CASSFDRRILPPQHF	TGTGCCAGCAGTTTCGACCGACGGATACTACCGCCCCAGCATTTT	.	.	TRBV6-5	TRBJ1-5
CSASPTEKLFF	TGCAGTGCTAGTCCTACTGAAAAACTGTTTTTT	.	.	TRBV20-1	TRBJ1-4
CASSLATGVDTEAFF	TGCGCCAGCAGCTTGGCCACAGGGGTGGACACTGAAGCTTTCTTT	TRBD1	.	TRBV5-1	TRBJ1-1
CASWTGKDPSPLHF	TGTGCCTCATGGACAGGGAAGGACCCTTCACCCCTCCACTTT	TRBD1	once	TRBV30	TRBJ1-6
CASSLGQVTANEKLFF	TGTGCCAGCAGCTTGGGGCAAGTAACAGCTAATGAAAAACTGTTTTTT	.	.	TRBV5-4	TRBJ1-4
CASSVDFIPNTIYF	TGTGCCAGCAGCGTCGACTTTATACCAAACACCATATATTTT	.	few	TRBV9	TRBJ1-3